This T cell receptor beta chain was recorded in a study of OX40 agonist ivuxolimab in advanced cancers. Across the study: Ivuxolimab, which is an agonistic anti-OX40 (CD134) antibody, was administered to the patients. Three patients, one with hepatocellular carcinoma and two with cutaneous melanoma, responded partially. Points from the study as a whole: On average, CD8+ T cells showed a greater number of expanded clones than CD4+.

Regarding this clone: Its target is not known.

Assay used: immunoSEQ multiplex PCR; TCRdb lists only in-frame clones, some missing. The table includes tens of thousands of clones, approximately 86% detected once. The material sequenced was CD4+ or CD8+ T cells sorted from blood, taken in a trial of the OX40 agonist ivuxolimab. This receptor was taken from an adult with an advanced solid tumor such as melanoma, head and neck, liver or kidney cancer.

The DNA for the CDR3 is TGTGCCAGCAGTGAAGCCTTGAGGGAAAAACTGTTTTTT. This codes for CASSEALREKLFF. The J gene is TRBJ1-4, the V gene TRBV6-5; D remains ambiguous. Germline CDR1 and CDR2: MNHEY and SVGAGI. The ends were cut back, 5 bases at V and 8 bases at J, with 12 bases in the middle. CDR3 length: 13 amino acids.